This T cell receptor beta chain was observed in a study of cytomegalovirus exposure and HLA in healthy donors. Study details: Approximately 190 million T cells yielded approximately 100 million unique TCR beta sequences, as an earlier analysis found. An early release of data contained 70 million to 95 million unique TCRs, which came from HLA-typed donors. The study's findings and limits: Analyses of presence and absence presupposed an approximately uniform sequencing depth across donors. As a later analysis revealed, the rate of TCR association differed by HLA locus, with DRB1 most and HLA-C fewest.

Concerning this clone itself: Its antigen is not known.

The CDR3 extends over 17 amino acids. A multiplex PCR was run with 60 Vbeta primers and 13 Jbeta primers. Repertoires were generated with immunoSEQ multiplex PCR, while TCRdb's copy carries only in-frame clones and drops some. The sample has approximately 110,000 clones, about 81% seen once. The rearrangement joins TRBV12-2 to TRBJ2-1; the DNA was not used to check the table's D call, TRBD2. TRBV12-2 is a recognized pseudogene. This receptor was obtained from a woman in her twenties or thirties in good health and CMV-seronegative. The sequencing sample was made of PBMCs. Here the CDR3 reads CASRVGLAESSYNEQFF. DNA of the CDR3: TGTGCAAGTCGGGTAGGACTAGCGGAAAGCTCCTACAATGAGCAGTTCTTC.